This T cell receptor beta chain stems from a study of long-term antiretroviral therapy in people with HIV. A v3.0 immunoSEQ assay was performed at survey level. TCRdb keeps only in-frame clones here, not all; method: immunoSEQ multiplex PCR. The sample carries fewer than 35,000 clones, less than 98% recorded once. Germline values: CDR1 SEHNR, CDR2 FQNEAQ (reference sequence). The CDR3 is 16 amino acids. V was clipped by 5 bases and J by 1 base, with 17 bases between them. The source is a man aged 25-45 years with HIV. The chain combines TRBV7-9 with TRBJ1-1; D ambiguous. The sample was unsorted PBMCs, taken 6.9 years after starting antiretroviral therapy. CDR3 sequence (DNA): TGTGCCAGCAGCCCGAGTTCCAGGAGAAGGAACACTGAAGCTTTCTTT. This translates into CASSPSSRRRNTEAFF.